The TCR beta chain described here comes from a study of T cell repertoires in cytomegalovirus infection. Whole-study context: Peptides in the study included HLA-C-restricted and HLA-B-restricted CMV epitopes. Signatures in public TCR beta sequences pointed to both CMV infection and matching HLA type.

TCRdb redid the calling of the reads with MiXCR, one entry per CDR3 protein. In the table there are some 30,000 distinct CDR3 sequences, under 20% of which are singletons. This clonotype came up many times. Its target is unknown. The study's findings and limits: CMV carriers with the relevant HLA were identified by cumulative public TCR beta family frequency. CMV-specific HLA-C-restricted TCR beta clonotypes dominated the ex vivo response.

Germline assignment: CDR1 SEHNR and CDR2 FQNEAQ (reference sequence). The CDR3 consists of 15 residues. V lost 6 bases and J lost 0, with 12 bases in between. This rearrangement joins TRBV7-9 to TRBJ2-1, with D perhaps matching TRBD2 (5 bases). This TCR was recovered from a human donor in good health (CMV status not recorded). Some clones in this sample may be carry-over from other donors' samples. Sequencing was performed on CD8+ T cells from cultured PBMCs, taken from culture after CMV antigen stimulation. The CDR3 spells CASRIGGSSYNEQFF. DNA of the CDR3: TGTGCCAGCAGGATCGGAGGAAGCTCCTACAATGAGCAGTTCTTC.